This passage covers 17 T cell receptor beta chains from one sample sequenced in a study of blood T cell repertoires in COVID-19. Clones were sequenced by immunoSEQ multiplex PCR, and TCRdb holds only the in-frame ones, with some missing. The sample has hundreds of thousands of clones, just over 85% seen once. The sequencing input was peripheral blood. The receptors were sampled from a man aged 45-65 years with acute or convalescent COVID-19.

The gene calls are TRBV9 and TRBJ2-7, with 7 positions matching TRBD1. V shed 3 bases and J 2 bases; nucleotides not matched to a gene: 8. Germline V gene data show CDR1 as SGDLS and CDR2 as YYNGEE. This CDR3 spans 15 amino acids. The CDR3 DNA reads TGTGCCAGCAGCGCTCGGGACAGCGGAACCTACGAGCAGTACTTC. This sequence encodes CASSARDSGTYEQYF.

The CDR3 DNA is TGTGCCAGCAGCTCCACAGGACTAGCGGGGGGACCCTACGAGACCCAGTACTTC. As protein: CASSSTGLAGGPYETQYF. The chain has TRBV7-2 and TRBJ2-5, with 14 bases matching TRBD2. The CDR3 loop spans 18 amino acids. CDR1 and CDR2 (germline): SGHTA, FQGNSA. V dropped 4 bases and J dropped 5; count of bases not matched to a gene: 12.

The chain recombines TRBV29-1 with TRBJ1-5, with D possibly being TRBD1 (5 bases). Germline V gene data show CDR1 as SQVTM and CDR2 as ANQGSEA. Trimming took off 6 bases at V and 0 bases at J, with 18 bases between the two ends. The CDR3 has 16 amino acids. CDR3 region: CSVRDGNGYSNQPQHF. The DNA for the CDR3 is TGCAGCGTGCGGGACGGGAACGGTTATAGCAATCAGCCCCAGCATTTT.

The chain links TRBV5-1 to TRBJ2-6, with D unclear. This CDR3 region has 17 residues. V was shortened by 1 base and J by 1 base, with 12 bases between the two germline ends. Germline V lookup: CDR1 SGHRS, CDR2 YFSETQ. The CDR3 region has the DNA TGCGCCAGCAGCTTGAGACCGGTCGGGTCTGGGGCCAACGTCCTGACTTTC. It specifies CASSLRPVGSGANVLTF.

The chain joins TRBV2 to TRBJ2-4; D is perhaps TRBD2 (5 bases). The CDR3 is 13 residues long. Trimming removed 7 bases at V and 0 bases at J, with 7 bases between. CDR1 and CDR2 (germline): SNHLY, FYNNEI. The CDR3 loop is CASTREAKNIQYF. CDR3 nucleotides: TGTGCCAGCACCCGGGAAGCCAAAAACATTCAGTACTTC. The full variable domain, completed using reference TRBV2 and TRBJ2-4, is EPEVTQTPSHQVTQMGQEVILRCVPISNHLYFYWYRQILGQKVEFLVSFYNNEISEKSEIFDDQFSVERPDGSNFTLKIRSTKLEDSAMYFCASTREAKNIQYFGAGTRLSVL.

V and J are TRBV27 and TRBJ1-1; tentative D call: TRBD1 (5 bases). V lost 4 bases, J lost 0 bases, and 12 bases lay in between. Germline CDR1 MNHEY, CDR2 SMNVEV (reference sequence). The CDR3 sequence is 15 residues long. In DNA form, the CDR3 reads TGTGCCAGCAGTTCGACCTCAGGGATGAACACTGAAGCTTTCTTT. Translating gives CASSSTSGMNTEAFF.

CDR3 sequence: CSVAEQYSNQPQHF. DNA for the CDR3: TGCAGCGTTGCGGAACAGTATAGCAATCAGCCCCAGCATTTT. V gene TRBV29-1 combines with J gene TRBJ1-5; D unresolved. Germline V gene lookup returns CDR1 SQVTM and CDR2 ANQGSEA. The CDR3 consists of 14 residues. V lost 4 bases, J lost 0 bases, and 10 bases lay in between.

Worth noting for this clone: This CDR3 is also generated by other DNA sequences in the sample. The chain combines TRBV30 with TRBJ1-1, with 7 bases matching TRBD1. The V gene end was trimmed by 5 bases and the J gene end by 1 base; junction bases not matched to a gene: 4. Germline CDR1 is GTSNPN and CDR2 is SVGIG (reference sequence). The CDR3 runs 13 residues. The CDR3, as DNA: TGTGCCTGGTCACGACAGGGGAACACTGAAGCTTTCTTT. This sequence encodes CAWSRQGNTEAFF.

The J gene is TRBJ2-2, the V gene TRBV19; D perhaps matches TRBD1 (5 bases). The germline V gene has CDR1 LNHDA and CDR2 SQIVND (reference sequence). This CDR3 spans 14 amino acids. The V end lost 6 bases, the J end lost 1 base, and 9 bases lay between the germline ends. The chain's CDR3 is CASSDSVNTGELFF. DNA for the CDR3: TGTGCCAGTAGCGACAGCGTGAACACCGGGGAGCTGTTTTTT.

This clone has just one count. J is TRBJ1-1 and V is TRBV28, with a possible D match to TRBD1 (5 bases). The CDR3 is 14 residues long. The germline V and J ends were trimmed by 3 bases and 0 bases, with 8 bases remaining between them. The germline V gene encodes CDR1 MDHEN and CDR2 SYDVKM. CDR3 bases: TGTGCCAGCAGTTTCGACAGTTTGAACACTGAAGCTTTCTTT. This translates into CASSFDSLNTEAFF.

This sequence joins TRBV7-8 and TRBJ1-6, with 9 nucleotides matching TRBD1. Per the germline V gene, CDR1 is SGHVS and CDR2 is FQNEAQ. Trimming at V came to 1 base and at J to 17 bases, leaving 6 bases not matched to a gene. The CDR3 covers 13 residues. CDR3 residues: CASSLGTGGGIHF. The CDR3 DNA sequence: TGTGCCAGCAGCTTAGGCACAGGGGGCGGTATCCACTTT. Using reference TRBV7-8 and TRBJ1-6 for the parts outside the CDR3, the full variable domain is GAGVSQSPRYKVAKRGQDVALRCDPISGHVSLFWYQQALGQGPEFLTYFQNEAQLDKSGLPSDRFFAERPEGSVSTLKIQRTQQEDSAVYLCASSLGTGGGIHFGNGTRLTVT.

This clone is a singleton in its sample. The chain uses TRBV19 and TRBJ2-5, with D unclear. CDR3 length: 13 amino acids. Germline V gene sequence: CDR1 LNHDA, CDR2 SQIVND (reference sequence). V lost 5 bases to trimming and J lost 2 bases, with 9 bases between them. The CDR3, as DNA: TGTGCCAGTAGTGGCTTGTGGCAAGAGACCCAGTACTTC. Translation: CASSGLWQETQYF.

The V gene is TRBV5-1, the J gene TRBJ1-6; 11 bases are shared with TRBD1. V was pared by 3 bases and J by 13 bases, with 6 bases of the junction left unmatched. Germline CDR1 and CDR2: SGHRS and YFSETQ. The CDR3 covers 14 residues. The CDR3 protein is CASSSGTGGFPLHF. The CDR3 nucleotides read TGCGCCAGCAGCTCCGGGACAGGGGGATTTCCCCTCCACTTT.

The chain uses TRBV19 and TRBJ1-5; D call uncertain. The CDR3 consists of 14 residues. Germline assignment: CDR1 LNHDA and CDR2 SQIVND (reference sequence). Trimming left V 5 bases short and J 5 bases short, with 13 bases between. Here the CDR3 DNA reads TGTGCCAGTAGTCCCGGGTCGGCCTATCAGCCCCAGCATTTT. Translating gives CASSPGSAYQPQHF.

The chain has TRBV5-4 and TRBJ1-2; no clear D gene. V lost 0 bases, J lost 6 bases, and 12 bases lay in between. This CDR3 has 14 residues. Germline CDR1 is SGHNT and CDR2 is YYREEE (reference sequence). CDR3 DNA: TGTGCCAGCAGCTTGGAGGCCGGGTTGGATGGCTACACCTTC. Residues: CASSLEAGLDGYTF.

The chain uses TRBV5-1 and TRBJ2-3; the match to TRBD1 covers 7 bases. Germline CDR1 SGHRS, CDR2 YFSETQ. V trimming: 0 bases; J trimming: 5 bases; junction bases outside the gene matches: 6. This CDR3 has 15 amino acids. The CDR3 DNA follows: TGCGCCAGCAGCTTGGCCGGGACAGATAAAGATACGCAGTATTTT. Residues: CASSLAGTDKDTQYF.

This clone appeared a single time. The chain links TRBV13 to TRBJ2-3, with D possibly matching TRBD1 (6 bases). The germline V gene encodes CDR1 PRHDT and CDR2 FYEKMQ (reference sequence). V was pared by 1 base and J by 8 bases, with 10 bases between. This CDR3 is 13 amino acids long. CDR3: CASSLEGVATQYF. As DNA, the CDR3 is TGTGCCAGCAGCTTAGAGGGGGTAGCTACGCAGTATTTT.